The 4 T cell receptor beta chains below all came from one sample that was sequenced in a study of blood T cell repertoires in COVID-19. Measured with immunoSEQ multiplex PCR; TCRdb has only the in-frame clones, and not every one. The sample lists 65,000 to 85,000 clones; about nine tenths were seen once. Input material: peripheral blood. The receptors here all came from a woman in her late teens or twenties with acute or convalescent COVID-19.

The rearrangement links TRBV2 to TRBJ2-1, with 9 positions matching TRBD2. The CDR3 spans 14 residues. The trim removed 8 bases at V and 4 bases at J, leaving 6 bases unmatched. Germline V lookup: CDR1 SNHLY, CDR2 FYNNEI. DNA for the CDR3: TGTGCCAGCGGGTCGACTAGCGGTTACAATGAGCAGTTCTTC. Translated, it gives CASGSTSGYNEQFF.

The V and J genes are TRBV5-1 and TRBJ2-7; 9 bases map to TRBD2. The V gene end was trimmed by 4 bases and the J gene end by 4 bases; junction bases not matched to a gene: 6. The CDR3 sequence is 14 residues long. Germline CDR1 is SGHRS and CDR2 is YFSETQ. The CDR3 is CASSTSGGSYEQYF. The DNA for the CDR3 is TGCGCCAGCAGCACGAGCGGGGGGAGTTACGAGCAGTACTTC.

V and J are TRBV5-1 and TRBJ1-1, with 7 bases matching TRBD1. V lost 4 bases and J lost 5; bases outside the gene matches: 14. The CDR3 runs 16 residues. The V gene's germline CDR1 is SGHRS and CDR2 YFSETQ. Written as DNA, the CDR3 is TGCGCCAGCAGCCTGGGGGACAGTACGGCGAGAACTGAAGCTTTCTTT. Amino acids: CASSLGDSTARTEAFF. Looking up the rest from reference TRBV5-1 and TRBJ1-1 gives the full variable domain: KAGVTQTPRYLIKTRGQQVTLSCSPISGHRSVSWYQQTPGQGLQFLFEYFSETQRNKGNFPGRFSGRQFSNSRSEMNVSTLELGDSALYLCASSLGDSTARTEAFFGQGTRLTVV.

V and J are TRBV28 and TRBJ2-3; 7 bases are shared with TRBD2. The V and J ends lost 7 bases and 1 base, in that order; junction bases with no gene match: 5. Germline assignment: CDR1 MDHEN and CDR2 SYDVKM. The CDR3 contains 14 residues. The chain's CDR3 is CASTLRGGTDTQYF. CDR3 nucleotides: TGTGCCAGCACCCTCCGGGGGGGCACAGATACGCAGTATTTT.